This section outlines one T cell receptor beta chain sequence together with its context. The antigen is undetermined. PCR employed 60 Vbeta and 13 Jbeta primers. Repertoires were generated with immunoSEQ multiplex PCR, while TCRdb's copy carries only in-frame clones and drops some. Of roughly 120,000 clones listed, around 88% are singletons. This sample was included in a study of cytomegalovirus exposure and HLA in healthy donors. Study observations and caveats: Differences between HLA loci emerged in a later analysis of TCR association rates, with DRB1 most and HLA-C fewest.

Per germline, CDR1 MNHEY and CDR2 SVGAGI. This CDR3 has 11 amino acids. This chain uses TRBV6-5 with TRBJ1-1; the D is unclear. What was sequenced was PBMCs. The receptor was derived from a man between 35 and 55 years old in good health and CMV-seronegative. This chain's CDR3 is CAETPNTEAFF. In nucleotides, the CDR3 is TGTGCAGAAACACCGAACACTGAAGCTTTCTTT.